These T cell receptor beta chains were read from a single sample in a study of blood T cell repertoires in COVID-19. Assay: immunoSEQ multiplex PCR; the TCRdb copy retains only in-frame clones and omits some. The sample shows approximately 290,000 clones, 89% of them seen only once. Source material: peripheral blood. Receptors were obtained from a woman aged 60-70 years with acute or convalescent COVID-19. The CDR3 runs from the conserved cysteine through the conserved F or W. The D gene is left open where the match is weak. Where a row states a size, it is once, few, many or the class of an expanded clone; other rows omit it.

>TRBV9|TRBD1|-|TRBJ1-2
TGTGCCAGCAGCGGCCCCGGGACAGGGAGTTATGGCTACACCTTC
CASSGPGTGSYGYTF
>TRBV7-9|-|-|TRBJ2-1
TGTGCCAGCAGTCCTAGGGGGGAGCAGTTCTTC
CASSPRGEQFF
>TRBV3-1/TRBV3-2|TRBD2|-|TRBJ2-2
TGTGCCAGCAGCCAAGATGTCGCGGGAGGCGGGAGCGGGGAGCTGTTTTTT
CASSQDVAGGGSGELFF
>TRBV6-1|-|once|TRBJ2-7
TGTGCCAGCAGTGACAGGGGTTACGAGCAGTACTTC
CASSDRGYEQYF
>TRBV3-1/TRBV3-2|-|-|TRBJ2-1
TGTGCCAGCAGCCAAGGGCGAGACGGGAAGCAGTTCTTC
CASSQGRDGKQFF
>TRBV6-2/TRBV6-3|-|-|TRBJ2-1
TGTGCCAGCAGTTACGAGGGGGTCGTCAATGAGCAGTTCTTC
CASSYEGVVNEQFF
>TRBV6-2/TRBV6-3|-|once|TRBJ2-1
TGTGCCAGCAGTTTCGCGAATGAGCAGTTCTTC
CASSFANEQFF
>TRBV9|-|-|TRBJ2-2
TGTGCCAGCAGCGTAGCTATGGGCAGCCACCCCGGGGAGCTGTTTTTT
CASSVAMGSHPGELFF
>TRBV19|-|-|TRBJ2-3
TGTGCCAGTAGTATCTCAGGGGCGCGAGATACGCAGTATTTT
CASSISGARDTQYF
>TRBV27|-|-|TRBJ2-3
TGTGCCAGCAGTTTAAATTTTGCGGAGCTCACAGATACGCAGTATTTT
CASSLNFAELTDTQYF
>TRBV6-5|TRBD1|-|TRBJ2-2
TGTGCCAGCAGACCCGACAGGGATGGGGAGCTGTTTTTT
CASRPDRDGELFF
>TRBV3-1/TRBV3-2|TRBD1|once|TRBJ1-1
TGTGCCAGCAGCAACCTGGGGACAGGGAGATCCACTGAAGCTTTCTTT
CASSNLGTGRSTEAFF
>TRBV27|TRBD2|few|TRBJ2-1
TGTGCCAGCAGTTTGACCCCCTCTAGCGGGAGCGACAATGAGCAGTTCTTC
CASSLTPSSGSDNEQFF
>TRBV28|-|-|TRBJ2-2
TGTGCCAGCAGTTTGGGGCAGGGGTGGACCGGGGAGCTGTTTTTT
CASSLGQGWTGELFF
>TRBV3-1/TRBV3-2|-|once|TRBJ1-2
TGTGCCAGCAGCCAAGAAGGGGGGGGTGGCTACACCTTC
CASSQEGGGGYTF
>TRBV6-2/TRBV6-3|TRBD1|-|TRBJ2-3
TGTGCCAGCAGTTACTCACGACAGGGCCGGATCACAGATACGCAGTATTTT
CASSYSRQGRITDTQYF
>TRBV29-1|TRBD1|-|TRBJ1-4
TGCAGCGTCGGACAGGGGGCGCGGGAAAAACTGTTTTTT
CSVGQGAREKLFF
>TRBV9|-|-|TRBJ2-1
TGTGCCAGCGCCCTAGGTTCTCCCTTAAATGAGCAGTTCTTC
CASALGSPLNEQFF
>TRBV7-8|-|-|TRBJ1-5
TGTGCCAGCAGCTCAACAGGGTTAATTCAGCCCCAGCATTTT
CASSSTGLIQPQHF
>TRBV19|TRBD1|-|TRBJ2-3
TGTGCCAGTAGGGGACAGATCTACACAGATACGCAGTATTTT
CASRGQIYTDTQYF
>TRBV7-2|-|once|TRBJ2-2
TGTGCCAGCACCCACGACCCTCGGAGAACCGGGGAGCTGTTTTTT
CASTHDPRRTGELFF
>TRBV7-3|TRBD2|-|TRBJ2-5
TGTGCCAGCAGCAAAGGGACTAGCGGGTGGGAGACCCAGTACTTC
CASSKGTSGWETQYF
>TRBV6-2/TRBV6-3|TRBD1|-|TRBJ2-1
TGTGCCAGCAGCCTTGGACAGGGGCGCAATGAGCAGTTCTTC
CASSLGQGRNEQFF
>TRBV4-3|-|-|TRBJ2-1
TGCGCCAGCAGCCAAGACCCCGACAGAAGCTCCTACAATGAGCAGTTCTTC
CASSQDPDRSSYNEQFF
>TRBV7-9|-|-|TRBJ2-5
TGTGCCAGCAGCTTAACTACCGAGACCCAGTACTTC
CASSLTTETQYF
>TRBV7-3|TRBD1|-|TRBJ2-5
TGTGCCAGCAGCTCTACAGGGGTTCAGACCCAGTACTTC
CASSSTGVQTQYF